These T cell receptor beta chains were read from a single sample in a study of regulatory T cells in long-lasting Graves disease. In TCRdb, the multiplex PCR reads were re-called with MiXCR into one record per CDR3 protein. The table lists roughly 500,000 distinct CDR3 sequences, about 22% of them singletons. Source: peripheral blood mononuclear cells (PBMCs), taken when the disease was refractory, from a patient treated with antithyroid drugs. The receptors originated from a female donor with Graves disease. Each CDR3 is given with its conserved first and last residue. Fields, in order: clone size, J gene, V gene, CDR3 length, D gene, CDR3 DNA, CDR3 protein. The D gene is left open where the match is weak. A clone size is listed for some rows: how often the clone was seen (once, few, many), or a class if it is expanded.

>few|TRBJ1-2|TRBV20-1|16|TRBD1
TGCAGTGCTAGACCAATTGGGGCAGGGGGATACTATGGCTACACCTTC
CSARPIGAGGYYGYTF
>many|TRBJ1-6|TRBV20-1|16|-
TGCAGTGCTACCCCACTTGAGATCCCATTTGGATCACCCCTCCACTTT
CSATPLEIPFGSPLHF
>many|TRBJ1-5|TRBV27|16|TRBD1
TGTGCCAGCAGTCGCGTCGCGGGACAGAGAGATCAGCCCCAGCATTTT
CASSRVAGQRDQPQHF
>many|TRBJ1-2|TRBV28|14|-
TGTGCCAGCAGTTTATCTCACCCAAGGAGCGGCTACACCTTC
CASSLSHPRSGYTF
>many|TRBJ2-5|TRBV28|13|-
TGTGCCAGCAGTTTCAATGGTAGAGAGACCCAGTACTTC
CASSFNGRETQYF
>many|TRBJ1-3|TRBV12-3/TRBV12-4|11|-
TGTGCCAGCAGCCATGGAAACACCATATATTTT
CASSHGNTIYF
>few|TRBJ2-3|TRBV2|17|TRBD2
TGTGCCAGCAGGACCCTCTTAGCGGGGGCTTCGGGGGATACGCAGTATTTT
CASRTLLAGASGDTQYF
>few|TRBJ2-5|TRBV27|13|TRBD2
TGTGTAAAGGGGCGGGAGGGTCAGGAGACCCAGTACTTC
CVKGREGQETQYF
>-|TRBJ1-5|TRBV7-7|18|TRBD1
TGTGCTAGCAGCTTAGCCCAACCGGGACAGGCTAGCAATCAGCCCCAGCATTTT
CASSLAQPGQASNQPQHF
>few|TRBJ1-1|TRBV15|13|-
TGTGCCACTGGGGGGGGAAGTAGGACTGAAGCTTTCTTT
CATGGGSRTEAFF
>many|TRBJ2-5|TRBV7-9|15|-
TGTGCCAGCAGCTTAGCGTTAGACACCCAAGAGACCCAGTACTTC
CASSLALDTQETQYF
>few|TRBJ1-1|TRBV29-1|12|TRBD1
TGCAGCGTTGGACAGGGTTGGAATGAAGCTTTCTTT
CSVGQGWNEAFF
>-|TRBJ2-6|TRBV10-3|17|-
TGTGCCATCAGTGAGGGGGGCCAACCCTCTGGGGCCAACGTCCTGACTTTC
CAISEGGQPSGANVLTF
>many|TRBJ1-5|TRBV28|15|TRBD1
TGTGCCAGCAGTCCAGGGGGATTACGCAATCAGCCCCAGCATTTT
CASSPGGLRNQPQHF
>many|TRBJ2-3|TRBV11-2|14|-
TGTGCCAGCAGCTTAGTAGGCCCAACTGGTACGCAGTATTTT
CASSLVGPTGTQYF
>many|TRBJ2-7|TRBV7-2|16|-
TGTGCCAGCAGCCCGACGATTATGGACGGGTCCTACGAGCAGTACTTC
CASSPTIMDGSYEQYF
>-|TRBJ2-5|TRBV19|14|TRBD1
TGTGCCAGTAGGCCGGACAGGGGGCAAGAGACCCAGTACTTC
CASRPDRGQETQYF
>many|TRBJ2-7|TRBV11-3|15|-
TGTGCCAGCAGCCCCAACTCTTGGGCCCCCTACGAGCAGTACTTC
CASSPNSWAPYEQYF
>few|TRBJ2-2|TRBV7-9|14|TRBD2
TGTGCCAGCGCCCGGGGGGCGAACACCGGGGAGCTGTTTTTT
CASARGANTGELFF
>many|TRBJ1-6|TRBV27|15|-
TGTGCCAGCAGGTCTTGGGACACCGATAATTCACCCCTCCACTTT
CASRSWDTDNSPLHF
>-|TRBJ1-4|TRBV7-9|15|-
TGTGCCAGCAGCTTAGGATGGAGCAGTAATGAAAAACTGTTTTTT
CASSLGWSSNEKLFF
>-|TRBJ2-3|TRBV2|12|-
TGTGCCAGCAGCGGGGGGCCAGATACGCAGTATTTT
CASSGGPDTQYF
>many|TRBJ1-1|TRBV28|12|-
TGTGCCAGCACCTTGGGGGACACTGAAGCTTTCTTT
CASTLGDTEAFF
>many|TRBJ1-2|TRBV27|15|TRBD1
TGTGCCAGCAGTATATGGACAGGGGCAAGTTATGGCTACACCTTC
CASSIWTGASYGYTF
>-|TRBJ2-7|TRBV7-2|14|-
TGTGCCAGCAGCTTCCTCGGGGTACCCTACGAGCAGTACTTC
CASSFLGVPYEQYF
>many|TRBJ1-2|TRBV7-9|15|-
-
CASSSSTGFLYGYTF
>many|TRBJ1-4|TRBV20-1|13|-
TGCAGTGCTAGGGACAGTCCTAATGAAAAACTGTTTTTT
CSARDSPNEKLFF
>few|TRBJ1-2|TRBV9|13|-
TGTGCCAGCAGCGTAGACAGGAACCTGGAGTTCACCTTC
CASSVDRNLEFTF
>many|TRBJ1-5|TRBV19|16|TRBD1
TGTGCCAGTAGTCAAGCTGGACAGGCCGGCAATCAGCCCCAGCATTTT
CASSQAGQAGNQPQHF
>few|TRBJ1-6|TRBV7-8|17|-
TGTGCCAGCAGCCCCGTTTTGGCGGCCTTGGTGGGTTCACCCCTCCACTTT
CASSPVLAALVGSPLHF
>-|TRBJ1-2|TRBV2|13|-
TGTGCCAGCAGTGTCTGGGTTGACGACGGCTACACCTTC
CASSVWVDDGYTF
>few|TRBJ2-7|TRBV20-1|15|-
TGCAGTGCTCCCCAAGCGAGCGAAAGCTCCTACGAGCAGTACTTC
CSAPQASESSYEQYF
>-|TRBJ1-2|TRBV5-6|16|TRBD1
TGTGCCAGCGTAACGGGACAGGCCTTCTTGAGGGATGGCTACACCTTC
CASVTGQAFLRDGYTF
>few|TRBJ2-7|TRBV14|13|-
TGTGCCAGCAGTCACAGGGTGACCTACGAGCAGTACTTC
CASSHRVTYEQYF
>few|TRBJ2-3|TRBV28|13|-
TGTGCCAGCAGTGACAACGGGTTTGATACGCAGTATTTT
CASSDNGFDTQYF
>-|TRBJ2-1|TRBV6-1|15|-
TGTGCCAGCAGTACGACAGGCATCTCCTACAATGAGCAGTTCTTC
CASSTTGISYNEQFF
>few|TRBJ1-1|TRBV6-1|15|-
TGTGCCAGCAGTGTAATACCGGGATCGAACACTGAAGCTTTCTTT
CASSVIPGSNTEAFF
>-|TRBJ2-7|TRBV7-6|14|TRBD2
TGTGCCAGCAGCATCCTAGCGGGAGGAGGCGAGCAGTACTTC
CASSILAGGGEQYF
>-|TRBJ2-2|TRBV5-1|13|-
TGCGCCAGCGGCCTCCTATTGACCGGGGGGCTGTTTTTT
CASGLLLTGGLFF
>few|TRBJ2-7|TRBV20-1|13|-
TGCAGTGCCCGACAGCCGCTACTCTACGAGCAGTACTTC
CSARQPLLYEQYF
>many|TRBJ1-4|TRBV29-1|14|-
TGCAGCGTTGTAGACAGCCTTATTAATGAAAAACTGTTTTTT
CSVVDSLINEKLFF
>many|TRBJ1-2|TRBV7-9|14|-
TGTGCCAGCAGCTCACCTACAGGTGGTCTTGGCTACACCTTC
CASSSPTGGLGYTF
>few|TRBJ1-6|TRBV12-5|16|TRBD1
TGTGCTAGTGGTTTGGTAACCAGGGGGCCCCTTTCACCCCTCCACTTT
CASGLVTRGPLSPLHF
>-|TRBJ1-5|TRBV28|14|TRBD1
TGTGCCAGCAGTTTGACAGGGGCCATTAGGCCCCAGCATTTT
CASSLTGAIRPQHF
>few|TRBJ2-7|TRBV9|14|-
TGTGCCAGCAGCGTACGGGACGCCTCCTACGAGCAGTACTTC
CASSVRDASYEQYF
>few|TRBJ1-2|TRBV19|13|-
TGTGCCAGTAGGGGGGAAATCCGGTCCGGCTACACCTTC
CASRGEIRSGYTF
>many|TRBJ2-7|TRBV28|14|TRBD1
TGTGCCACCTGGAGACAGGGAATTTCCTACGAGCAGTACTTC
CATWRQGISYEQYF
>-|TRBJ2-7|TRBV6-1|15|-
TGTGCCAGCAGAGACGACTCAGGGGACTCCTACGAGCAGTACTTC
CASRDDSGDSYEQYF
>many|TRBJ2-7|TRBV12-5|14|-
TGTGCTAGTGGTTTGGGTTCATTTGTGGGCGAGCAGTACTTC
CASGLGSFVGEQYF
>many|TRBJ2-7|TRBV2|14|TRBD2
TGTGCCAGCAGGGCAACTAGCGGGGTGGGCGAGCAGTACTTC
CASRATSGVGEQYF
>-|TRBJ2-2|TRBV4-1|16|-
TGCGCCAGCAGCCAAGCCGGGCAGGGAGGCACCGGGGAGCTGTTTTTT
CASSQAGQGGTGELFF
>-|TRBJ1-2|TRBV6-1|13|-
TGCGCCAGCAGTGGATCGGAGAACTATGGCTACACCTTC
CASSGSENYGYTF
>-|TRBJ1-6|TRBV7-8|14|TRBD1
TGTGCCAGCAGCTGGGGACAGGGAAATTCACCCCTCCACTTT
CASSWGQGNSPLHF
>-|TRBJ1-5|TRBV28|16|-
TGTGCCAGCAGTGCAATCAGCAGTCGTAGCAATCAGCCCCAGCATTTT
CASSAISSRSNQPQHF
>many|TRBJ1-1|TRBV20-1|11|-
TGCAGTGCCAATAGCGGGGGGCAAGCTTTCTTT
CSANSGGQAFF
>many|TRBJ1-2|TRBV12-3/TRBV12-4|17|TRBD1
TGTGCCAGCAGTCTTATCCCGGGGGGACAGGCGATATATGGCTACACCTTC
CASSLIPGGQAIYGYTF
>-|TRBJ2-4|TRBV25-1|16|-
TGTGCCAGCAGTGAATCGGGAGCTGGAGCCAAAAACATTCAGTACTTC
CASSESGAGAKNIQYF
>once|TRBJ1-1|TRBV20-1|13|-
TGCAGTGCGGCGGAGGTTTTGAACACTGAAGCTTTCTTT
CSAAEVLNTEAFF
>few|TRBJ2-5|TRBV24-1|13|-
TGTGCCACCAGTGATTTGGGCGGAGAGACCCAGTACTTC
CATSDLGGETQYF